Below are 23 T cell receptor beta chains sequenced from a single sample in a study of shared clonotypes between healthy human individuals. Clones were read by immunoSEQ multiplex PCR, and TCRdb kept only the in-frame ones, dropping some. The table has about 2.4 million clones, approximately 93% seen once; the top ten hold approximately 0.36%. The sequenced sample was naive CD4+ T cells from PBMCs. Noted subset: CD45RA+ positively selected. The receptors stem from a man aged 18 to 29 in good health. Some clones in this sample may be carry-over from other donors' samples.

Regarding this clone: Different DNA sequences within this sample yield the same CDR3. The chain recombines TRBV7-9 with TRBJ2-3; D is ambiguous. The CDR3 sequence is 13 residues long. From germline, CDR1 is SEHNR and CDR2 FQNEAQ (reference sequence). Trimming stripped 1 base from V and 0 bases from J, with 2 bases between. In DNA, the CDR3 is TGTGCCAGCAGCTTAGGCAGCACAGATACGCAGTATTTT. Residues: CASSLGSTDTQYF.

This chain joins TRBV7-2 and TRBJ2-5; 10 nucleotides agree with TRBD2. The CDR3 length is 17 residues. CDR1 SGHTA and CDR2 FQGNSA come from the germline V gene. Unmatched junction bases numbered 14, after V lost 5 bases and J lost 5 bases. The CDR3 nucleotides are TGTGCCAGCAGCACCGGACTAGCGGCCGGGGGCGCTGAGACCCAGTACTTC. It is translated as CASSTGLAAGGAETQYF.

CDR3 coding DNA: TGTGCCAGTGTGTTTGGGGGCGCGAACACCGGGGAGCTGTTTTTT. Translation: CASVFGGANTGELFF. The genes are TRBV28 and TRBJ2-2; a weak D match, TRBD1 (6 bases). Trimming cost V 9 bases and J 0 bases, with 14 bases left between them. The V gene's germline CDR1 is MDHEN and CDR2 SYDVKM. CDR3 length: 15 amino acids. Complete variable domain (other parts from reference TRBV28 and TRBJ2-2): DVKVTQSSRYLVKRTGEKVFLECVQDMDHENMFWYRQDPGLGLRLIYFSYDVKMKEKGDIPEGYSVSREKKERFSLILESASTNQTSMYLCASVFGGANTGELFFGEGSRLTVL.

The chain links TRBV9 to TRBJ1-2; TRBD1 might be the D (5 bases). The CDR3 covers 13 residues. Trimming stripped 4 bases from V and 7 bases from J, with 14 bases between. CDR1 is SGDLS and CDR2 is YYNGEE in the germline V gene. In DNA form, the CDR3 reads TGTGCCAGCAGCACAACCGGGGGGGTTGGCTACACCTTC. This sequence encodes CASSTTGGVGYTF.

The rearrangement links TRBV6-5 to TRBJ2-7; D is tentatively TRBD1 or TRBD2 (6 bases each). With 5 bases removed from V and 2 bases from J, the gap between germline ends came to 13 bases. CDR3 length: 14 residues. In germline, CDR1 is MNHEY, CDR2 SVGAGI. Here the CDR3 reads CASSPGALAYEQYF. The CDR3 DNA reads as TGTGCCAGCAGTCCGGGGGCGCTGGCCTACGAGCAGTACTTC.

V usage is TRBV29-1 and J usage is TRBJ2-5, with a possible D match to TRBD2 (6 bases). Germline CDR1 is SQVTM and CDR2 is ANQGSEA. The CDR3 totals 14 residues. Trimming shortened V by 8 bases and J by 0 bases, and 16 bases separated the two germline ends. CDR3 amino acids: CSTWGDQDQETQYF. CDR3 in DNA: TGCAGCACATGGGGGGACCAGGACCAAGAGACCCAGTACTTC.

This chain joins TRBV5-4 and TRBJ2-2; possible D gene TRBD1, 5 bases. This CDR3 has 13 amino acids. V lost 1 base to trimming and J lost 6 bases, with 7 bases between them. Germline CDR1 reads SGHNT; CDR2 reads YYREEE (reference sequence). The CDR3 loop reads CASSLPGPGELFF. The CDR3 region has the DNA TGTGCCAGCAGCTTGCCAGGGCCCGGGGAGCTGTTTTTT.

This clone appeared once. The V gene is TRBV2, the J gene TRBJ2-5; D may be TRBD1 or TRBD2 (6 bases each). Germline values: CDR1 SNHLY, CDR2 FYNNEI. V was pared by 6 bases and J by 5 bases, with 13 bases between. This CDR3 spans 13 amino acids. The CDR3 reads CASRGGGEETQYF. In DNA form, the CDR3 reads TGTGCCAGCAGGGGGGGCGGAGAGGAGACCCAGTACTTC.

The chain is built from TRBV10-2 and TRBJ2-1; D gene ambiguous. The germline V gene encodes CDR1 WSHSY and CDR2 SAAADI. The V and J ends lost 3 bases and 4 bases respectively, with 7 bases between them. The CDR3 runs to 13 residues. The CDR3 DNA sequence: TGCGCCAGCAGTGAATGGCAGTACAATGAGCAGTTCTTC. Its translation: CASSEWQYNEQFF.

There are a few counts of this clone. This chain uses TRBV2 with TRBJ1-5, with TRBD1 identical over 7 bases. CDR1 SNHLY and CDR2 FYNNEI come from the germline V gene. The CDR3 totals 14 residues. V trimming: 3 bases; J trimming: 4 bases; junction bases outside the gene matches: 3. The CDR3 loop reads CASSDRDRNQPQHF. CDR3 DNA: TGTGCCAGCAGTGACCGGGACAGAAATCAGCCCCAGCATTTT. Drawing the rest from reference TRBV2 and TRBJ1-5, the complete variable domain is EPEVTQTPSHQVTQMGQEVILRCVPISNHLYFYWYRQILGQKVEFLVSFYNNEISEKSEIFDDQFSVERPDGSNFTLKIRSTKLEDSAMYFCASSDRDRNQPQHFGDGTRLSIL.

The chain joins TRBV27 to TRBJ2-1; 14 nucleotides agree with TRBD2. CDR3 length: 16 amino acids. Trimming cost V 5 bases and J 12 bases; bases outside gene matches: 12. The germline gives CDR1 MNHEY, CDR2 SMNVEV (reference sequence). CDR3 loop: CASSTGTSGRGGGQFF. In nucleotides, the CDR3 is TGTGCCAGCAGTACGGGGACTAGCGGGAGAGGAGGTGGGCAGTTCTTC.

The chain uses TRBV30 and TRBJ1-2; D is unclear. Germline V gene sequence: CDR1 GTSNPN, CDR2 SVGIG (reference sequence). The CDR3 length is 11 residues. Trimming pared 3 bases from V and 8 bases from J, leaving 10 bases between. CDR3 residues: CAWSRQEGYTF. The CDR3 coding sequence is TGTGCCTGGAGCCGACAAGAGGGCTACACCTTC.

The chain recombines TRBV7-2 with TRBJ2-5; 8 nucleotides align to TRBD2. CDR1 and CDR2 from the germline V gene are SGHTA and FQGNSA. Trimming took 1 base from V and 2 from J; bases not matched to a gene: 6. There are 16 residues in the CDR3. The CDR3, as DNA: TGTGCCAGCAGCTTAGGGCTACTAGCGGTACAAGAGACCCAGTACTTC. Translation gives CASSLGLLAVQETQYF.

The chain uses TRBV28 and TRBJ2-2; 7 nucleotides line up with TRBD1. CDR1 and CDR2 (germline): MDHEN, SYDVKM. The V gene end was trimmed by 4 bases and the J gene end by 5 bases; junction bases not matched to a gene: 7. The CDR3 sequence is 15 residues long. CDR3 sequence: CASSSRTGFTGELFF. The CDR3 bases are TGTGCCAGCAGTTCTCGGACAGGCTTTACCGGGGAGCTGTTTTTT.

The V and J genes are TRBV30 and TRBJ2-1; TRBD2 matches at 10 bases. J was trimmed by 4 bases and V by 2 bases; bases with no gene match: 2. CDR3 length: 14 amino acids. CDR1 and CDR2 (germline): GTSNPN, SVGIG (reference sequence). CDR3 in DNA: TGTGCCTGGAGTCAACTAGCGGGATACAATGAGCAGTTCTTC. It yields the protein CAWSQLAGYNEQFF.

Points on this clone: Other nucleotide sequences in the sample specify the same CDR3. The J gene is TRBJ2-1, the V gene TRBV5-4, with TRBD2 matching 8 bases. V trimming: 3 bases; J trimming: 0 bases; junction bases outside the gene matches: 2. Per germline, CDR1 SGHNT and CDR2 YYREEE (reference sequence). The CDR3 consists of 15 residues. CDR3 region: CASSSTSGSYNEQFF. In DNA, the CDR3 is TGTGCCAGCAGCTCCACTAGCGGCTCCTACAATGAGCAGTTCTTC.

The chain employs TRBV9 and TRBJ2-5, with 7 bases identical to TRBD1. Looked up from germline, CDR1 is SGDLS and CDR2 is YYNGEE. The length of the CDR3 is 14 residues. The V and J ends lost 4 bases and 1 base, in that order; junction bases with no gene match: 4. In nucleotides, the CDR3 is TGTGCCAGCAGCCTGGACAGGTTCCAAGAGACCCAGTACTTC. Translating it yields CASSLDRFQETQYF.

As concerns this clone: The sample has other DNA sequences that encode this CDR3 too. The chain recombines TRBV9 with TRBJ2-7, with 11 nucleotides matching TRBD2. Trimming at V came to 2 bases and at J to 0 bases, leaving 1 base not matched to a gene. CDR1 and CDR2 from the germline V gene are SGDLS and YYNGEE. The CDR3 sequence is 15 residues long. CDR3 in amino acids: CASSVGTSGSYEQYF. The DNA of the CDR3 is TGTGCCAGCAGCGTTGGGACTAGCGGCTCCTACGAGCAGTACTTC.

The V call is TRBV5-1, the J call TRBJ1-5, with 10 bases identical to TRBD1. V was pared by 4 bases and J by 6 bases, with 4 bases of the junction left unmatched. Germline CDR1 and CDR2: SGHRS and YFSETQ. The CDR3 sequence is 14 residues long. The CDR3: CASSRTGGSQPQHF. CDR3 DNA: TGCGCCAGCAGCCGGACAGGGGGAAGTCAGCCCCAGCATTTT.

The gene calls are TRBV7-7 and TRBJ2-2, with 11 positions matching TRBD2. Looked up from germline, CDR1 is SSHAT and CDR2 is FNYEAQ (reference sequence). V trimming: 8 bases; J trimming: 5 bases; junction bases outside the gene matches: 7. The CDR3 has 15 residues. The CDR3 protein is CASSELAGDTGELFF. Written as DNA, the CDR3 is TGTGCCAGCTCCGAACTAGCGGGAGATACCGGGGAGCTGTTTTTT.

In nucleotides, the CDR3 is TGTGCCAGCAGTTTCTACCGAACCGGGGGAACTGAAGCTTTCTTT. Translation: CASSFYRTGGTEAFF. The rearrangement links TRBV27 to TRBJ1-1; TRBD1 might be the D (5 bases). Trimming left V 3 bases short and J 5 bases short, with 16 bases between. Germline V gene lookup returns CDR1 MNHEY and CDR2 SMNVEV (reference sequence). There are 15 residues in the CDR3.

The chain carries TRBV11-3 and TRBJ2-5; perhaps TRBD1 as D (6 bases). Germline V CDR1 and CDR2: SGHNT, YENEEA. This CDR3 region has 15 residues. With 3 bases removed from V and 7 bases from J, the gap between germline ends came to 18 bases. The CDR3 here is CASSLGTRGGGTQYF. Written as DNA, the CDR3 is TGTGCCAGCAGCTTGGGCACCAGGGGTGGGGGGACCCAGTACTTC.

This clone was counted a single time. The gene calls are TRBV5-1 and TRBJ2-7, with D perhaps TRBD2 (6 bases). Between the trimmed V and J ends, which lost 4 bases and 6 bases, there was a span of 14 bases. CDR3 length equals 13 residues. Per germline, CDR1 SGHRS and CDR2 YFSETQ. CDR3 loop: CASSVGTVGEQYF. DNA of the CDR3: TGCGCCAGCAGCGTCGGGACTGTGGGCGAGCAGTACTTC. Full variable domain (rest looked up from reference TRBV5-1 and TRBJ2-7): KAGVTQTPRYLIKTRGQQVTLSCSPISGHRSVSWYQQTPGQGLQFLFEYFSETQRNKGNFPGRFSGRQFSNSRSEMNVSTLELGDSALYLCASSVGTVGEQYFGPGTRLTVT.